These T cell receptor beta chains were read from a single sample in a study of T cell repertoires in cytomegalovirus infection. Using its own MiXCR run on the reads, TCRdb lists one record per CDR3 protein. The sample lists 250,000 to 350,000 distinct CDR3 sequences, 20% to 30% seen once, with approximately 13% in the top ten. Sample: PBMCs. These receptors all come from a human donor in good health (CMV status not recorded). Some clones in this sample may be carry-over from other donors' samples. Both conserved end residues are trimmed from each CDR3. Clone size, where shown, is once, few, many, or a class for clones that have expanded.

clone_size	j_call	v_call	cdr3_aa
many	TRBJ2-5	TRBV7-6	ASSPSGRRGEETQY
many	TRBJ2-1	TRBV7-2	ASSLEGTGYPNEQF
few	TRBJ2-3	TRBV29-1	SVPPRSGGPTDTQY
.	TRBJ2-3	TRBV18	ASSSSTGRDTQY
few	TRBJ1-5	TRBV7-2	ASSFILGYQPQH
.	TRBJ2-7	TRBV7-9	ASSPSGRPSYEQY
once	TRBJ2-2	TRBV20-1	SAGTGGAGTGELF
.	TRBJ2-1	TRBV27	ASRNPRALNYNEQF
.	TRBJ1-1	TRBV2	ASSVSGTEAF
few	TRBJ2-1	TRBV20-1	SANRDTHNEQF
many	TRBJ2-3	TRBV7-2	ASSFSALSTDTQY
.	TRBJ2-7	TRBV20-1	SARTRSYEQY
.	TRBJ2-1	TRBV29-1	SARGGGEQF
once	TRBJ2-1	TRBV11-2	ASSPTLISYNEQF
few	TRBJ1-1	TRBV7-8	ASSFNRAGNTEAF
.	TRBJ2-1	TRBV18	ASSSDRVEQF